This TCR beta chain is drawn from a study of blood T cell repertoires in COVID-19. For the study at large: Samples of COVID-19 (acute and convalescent) were obtained from the United States, Italy and Spain. PBMCs, B-cell-depleted T cells, or T cells provided the cDNA or gDNA that made up the material.

Per the study methods: Counts of nucleated cells, estimated from reference gene primer amplification, were obtained. Assay used: immunoSEQ multiplex PCR; TCRdb lists only in-frame clones, some missing. That table furnishes V, J and clone size, whereas the DNA furnished D and trimming. The table includes roughly 430,000 clones, roughly 88% detected once. The age range of participants was about 18 to 90 years, with residence in around 22 US areas. V trimming: 2 bases; J trimming: 2 bases; junction bases outside the gene matches: 10. The CDR3 runs to 17 residues. The germline V gene has CDR1 GTSNPN and CDR2 SVGIG (reference sequence).

The chain links TRBV30 to TRBJ2-5; 11 bases map to TRBD2. What was sequenced was PBMCs or T cells enriched from blood (not recorded which). The source of this sequence is a woman aged 40 to 55 with acute COVID-19. The CDR3 sequence: CAWSKGIAGGEQETQYF. The CDR3 DNA follows: TGTGCCTGGAGTAAAGGCATAGCGGGGGGGGAACAAGAGACCCAGTACTTC.